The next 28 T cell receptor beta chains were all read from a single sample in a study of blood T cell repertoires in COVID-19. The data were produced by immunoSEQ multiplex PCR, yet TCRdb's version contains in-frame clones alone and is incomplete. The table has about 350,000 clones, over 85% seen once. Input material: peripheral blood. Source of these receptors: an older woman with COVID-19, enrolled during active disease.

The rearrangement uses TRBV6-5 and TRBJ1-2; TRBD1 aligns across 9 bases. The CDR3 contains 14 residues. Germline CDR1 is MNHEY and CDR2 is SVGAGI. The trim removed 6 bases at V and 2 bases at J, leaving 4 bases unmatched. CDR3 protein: CASRGTGQNYGYTF. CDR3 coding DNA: TGTGCCAGCAGAGGGACAGGGCAAAACTATGGCTACACCTTC.

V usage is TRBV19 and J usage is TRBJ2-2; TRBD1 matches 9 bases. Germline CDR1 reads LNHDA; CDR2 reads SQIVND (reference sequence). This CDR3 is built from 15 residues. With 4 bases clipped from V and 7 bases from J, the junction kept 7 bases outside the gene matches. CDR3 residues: CASSKRDREYGELFF. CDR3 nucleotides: TGTGCCAGTAGTAAACGGGACAGGGAATACGGGGAGCTGTTTTTT.

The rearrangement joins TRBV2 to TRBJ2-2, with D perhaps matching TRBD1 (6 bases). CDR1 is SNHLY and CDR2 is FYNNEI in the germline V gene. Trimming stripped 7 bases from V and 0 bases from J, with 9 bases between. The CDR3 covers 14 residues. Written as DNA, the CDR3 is TGTGCCAGCACCGGGACAACGAACACCGGGGAGCTGTTTTTT. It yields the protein CASTGTTNTGELFF. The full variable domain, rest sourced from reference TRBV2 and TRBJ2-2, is EPEVTQTPSHQVTQMGQEVILRCVPISNHLYFYWYRQILGQKVEFLVSFYNNEISEKSEIFDDQFSVERPDGSNFTLKIRSTKLEDSAMYFCASTGTTNTGELFFGEGSRLTVL.

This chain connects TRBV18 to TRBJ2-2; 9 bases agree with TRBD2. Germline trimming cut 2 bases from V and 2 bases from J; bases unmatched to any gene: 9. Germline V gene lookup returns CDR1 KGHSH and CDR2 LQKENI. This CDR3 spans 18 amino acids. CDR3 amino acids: CASSPERPGLANTGELFF. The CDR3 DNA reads TGTGCCAGCTCACCAGAGAGACCGGGACTAGCAAACACCGGGGAGCTGTTTTTT.

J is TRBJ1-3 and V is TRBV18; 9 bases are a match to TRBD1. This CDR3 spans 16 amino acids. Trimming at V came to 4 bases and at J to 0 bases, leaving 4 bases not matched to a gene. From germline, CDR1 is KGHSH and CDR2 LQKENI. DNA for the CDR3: TGTGCCAGCTCACGGGGACAGGGAAGCTCTGGAAACACCATATATTTT. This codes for CASSRGQGSSGNTIYF.

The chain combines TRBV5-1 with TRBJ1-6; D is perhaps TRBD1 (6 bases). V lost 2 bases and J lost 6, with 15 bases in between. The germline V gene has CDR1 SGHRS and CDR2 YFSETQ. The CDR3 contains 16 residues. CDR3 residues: CASSLRQGIINSPLHF. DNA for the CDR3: TGCGCCAGCAGCTTACGGCAGGGGATTATTAATTCACCCCTCCACTTT.

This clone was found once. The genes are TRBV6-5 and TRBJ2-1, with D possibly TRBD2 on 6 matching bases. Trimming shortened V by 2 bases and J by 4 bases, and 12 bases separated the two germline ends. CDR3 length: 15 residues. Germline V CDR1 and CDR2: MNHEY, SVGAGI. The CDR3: CASSYRGTSYNEQFF. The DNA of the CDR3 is TGTGCCAGCAGTTACCGAGGGACTTCTTACAATGAGCAGTTCTTC.

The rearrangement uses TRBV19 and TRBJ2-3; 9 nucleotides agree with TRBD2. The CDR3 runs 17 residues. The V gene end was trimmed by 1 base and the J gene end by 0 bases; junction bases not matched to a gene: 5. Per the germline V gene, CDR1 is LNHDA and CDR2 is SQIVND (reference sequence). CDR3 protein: CASSIGSGGTSTDTQYF. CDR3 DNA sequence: TGTGCCAGTAGTATAGGTAGCGGGGGTACTAGCACAGATACGCAGTATTTT.

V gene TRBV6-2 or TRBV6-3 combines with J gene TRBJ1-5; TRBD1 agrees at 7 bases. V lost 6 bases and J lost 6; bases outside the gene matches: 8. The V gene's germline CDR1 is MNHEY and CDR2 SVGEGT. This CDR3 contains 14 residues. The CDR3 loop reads CASSPTGMRQPQHF. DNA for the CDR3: TGTGCCAGCAGCCCGACAGGGATGCGTCAGCCCCAGCATTTT.

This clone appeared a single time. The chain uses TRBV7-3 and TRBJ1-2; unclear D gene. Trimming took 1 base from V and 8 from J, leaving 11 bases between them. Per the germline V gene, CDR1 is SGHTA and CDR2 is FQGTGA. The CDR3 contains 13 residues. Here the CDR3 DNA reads TGTGCCAGCAGCTTAAATAACCTGGGCGGCTACACCTTC. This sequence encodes CASSLNNLGGYTF.

The CDR3 sequence is CASSLTPRRADTQYF. DNA of the CDR3: TGTGCCAGCAGCTTGACGCCTCGGCGGGCAGATACGCAGTATTTT. This sequence joins TRBV5-6 and TRBJ2-3; perhaps TRBD2 as D (5 bases). With 1 base removed from V and 4 bases from J, the gap between germline ends came to 13 bases. The CDR3 sequence is 15 residues long. Germline-derived CDR1 and CDR2 are SGHDT and YYEEEE.

The CDR3 loop is CASSLGTGVPDTQYF. The CDR3 DNA sequence: TGCGCCAGCAGCTTGGGGACAGGGGTACCGGATACGCAGTATTTT. The chain links TRBV5-1 to TRBJ2-3, with 9 bases identical to TRBD1. After removal of 0 bases from V and 6 bases from J, the junction contained 5 bases not matched to a gene. This CDR3 comprises 15 residues. Germline CDR1 and CDR2: SGHRS and YFSETQ. The full variable domain, its missing parts supplied by reference TRBV5-1 and TRBJ2-3, is KAGVTQTPRYLIKTRGQQVTLSCSPISGHRSVSWYQQTPGQGLQFLFEYFSETQRNKGNFPGRFSGRQFSNSRSEMNVSTLELGDSALYLCASSLGTGVPDTQYFGPGTRLTVL.

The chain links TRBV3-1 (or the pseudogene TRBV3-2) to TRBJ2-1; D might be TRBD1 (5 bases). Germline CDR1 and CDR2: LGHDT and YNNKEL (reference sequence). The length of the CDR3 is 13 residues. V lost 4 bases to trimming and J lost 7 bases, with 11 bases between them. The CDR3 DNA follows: TGTGCCAGCAGCCTCCCAGGGATAAATGAGCAGTTCTTC. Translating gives CASSLPGINEQFF.

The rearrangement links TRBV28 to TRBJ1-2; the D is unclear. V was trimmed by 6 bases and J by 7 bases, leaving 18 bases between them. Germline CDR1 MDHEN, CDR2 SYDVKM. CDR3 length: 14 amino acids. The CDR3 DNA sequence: TGTGCCAGCAGCCCCAATTGGTCGGGGTTTGGCTACACCTTC. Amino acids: CASSPNWSGFGYTF.

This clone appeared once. CDR3 in amino acids: CASSEWDRAYNQPQHF. The CDR3 DNA reads as TGTGCCAGCAGTGAATGGGACAGGGCCTACAATCAGCCCCAGCATTTT. The V call is TRBV6-1, the J call TRBJ1-5; 9 positions agree with TRBD1. The germline CDR1 and CDR2 sequences are MNHNS and SASEGT. Trimming removed 2 bases from V and 3 bases from J; junction bases left unmatched: 5. This CDR3 region has 16 residues.

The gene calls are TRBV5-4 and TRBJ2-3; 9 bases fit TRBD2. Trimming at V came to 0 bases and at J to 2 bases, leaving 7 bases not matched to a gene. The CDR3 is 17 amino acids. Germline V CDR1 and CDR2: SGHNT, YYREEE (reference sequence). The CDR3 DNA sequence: TGTGCCAGCAGCTTGGGTGGGACTAGCTGGATCACAGATACGCAGTATTTT. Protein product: CASSLGGTSWITDTQYF.

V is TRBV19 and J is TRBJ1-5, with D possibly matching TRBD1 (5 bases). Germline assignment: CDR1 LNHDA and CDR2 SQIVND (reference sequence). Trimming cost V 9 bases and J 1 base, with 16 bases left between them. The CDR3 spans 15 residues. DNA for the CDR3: TGTGCCAGCTCCAGGACGGGGGAGAGCAATCAGCCCCAGCATTTT. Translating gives CASSRTGESNQPQHF.

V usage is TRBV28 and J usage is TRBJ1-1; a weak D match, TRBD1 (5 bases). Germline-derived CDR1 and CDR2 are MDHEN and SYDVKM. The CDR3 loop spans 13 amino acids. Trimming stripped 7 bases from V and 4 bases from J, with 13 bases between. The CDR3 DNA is TGTGCCAGCACCCTCCCAGGGCCCACTGAAGCTTTCTTT. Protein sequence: CASTLPGPTEAFF.

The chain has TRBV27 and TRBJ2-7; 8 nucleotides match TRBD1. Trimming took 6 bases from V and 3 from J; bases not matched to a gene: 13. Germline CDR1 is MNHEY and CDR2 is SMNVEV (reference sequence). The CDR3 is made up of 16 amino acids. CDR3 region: CASRTFGQGVNYEQYF. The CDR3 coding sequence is TGTGCCAGCAGGACCTTCGGACAGGGAGTCAACTACGAGCAGTACTTC.

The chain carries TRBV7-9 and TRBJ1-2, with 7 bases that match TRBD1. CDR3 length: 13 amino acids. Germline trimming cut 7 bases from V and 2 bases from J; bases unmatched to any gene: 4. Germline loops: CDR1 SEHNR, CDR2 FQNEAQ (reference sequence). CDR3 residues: CASTEGQNYGYTF. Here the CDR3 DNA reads TGTGCCAGCACCGAGGGACAGAACTATGGCTACACCTTC.

The CDR3 nucleotides are TGTGCCAGCAGCTTTGACAGAAGCTATGGCTACACCTTC. Translation: CASSFDRSYGYTF. This sequence joins TRBV7-2 and TRBJ1-2; weak D call: TRBD1 (5 bases). This CDR3 spans 13 amino acids. The V and J ends lost 3 bases and 4 bases respectively, with 9 bases between them. CDR1 SGHTA and CDR2 FQGNSA come from the germline V gene. The variable domain in full, with the rest retrieved from reference TRBV7-2 and TRBJ1-2, is GAGVSQSPSNKVTEKGKDVELRCDPISGHTALYWYRQSLGQGLEFLIYFQGNSAPDKSGLPSDRFSAERTGGSVSTLTIQRTQQEDSAVYLCASSFDRSYGYTFGSGTRLTVV.

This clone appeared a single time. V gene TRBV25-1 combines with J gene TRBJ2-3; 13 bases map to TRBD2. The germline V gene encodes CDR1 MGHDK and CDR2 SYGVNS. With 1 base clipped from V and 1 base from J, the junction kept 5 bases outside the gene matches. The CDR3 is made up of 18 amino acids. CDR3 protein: CASSELLGTSGGTDTQYF. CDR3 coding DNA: TGTGCCAGCAGTGAATTACTCGGGACTAGCGGGGGCACAGATACGCAGTATTTT.

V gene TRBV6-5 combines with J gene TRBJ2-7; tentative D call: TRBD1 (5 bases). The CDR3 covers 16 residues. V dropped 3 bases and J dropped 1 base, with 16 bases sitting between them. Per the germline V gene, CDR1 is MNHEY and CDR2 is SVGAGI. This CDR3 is CASSYGATAKSYEQYF. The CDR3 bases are TGTGCCAGCAGTTATGGCGCGACAGCAAAGTCCTACGAGCAGTACTTC.

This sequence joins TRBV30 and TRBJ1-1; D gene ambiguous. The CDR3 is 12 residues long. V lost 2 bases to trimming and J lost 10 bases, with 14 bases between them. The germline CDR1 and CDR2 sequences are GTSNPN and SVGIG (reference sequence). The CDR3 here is CAWSSPPRRAFF. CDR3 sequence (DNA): TGTGCCTGGAGTTCACCCCCTAGGCGAGCTTTCTTT.

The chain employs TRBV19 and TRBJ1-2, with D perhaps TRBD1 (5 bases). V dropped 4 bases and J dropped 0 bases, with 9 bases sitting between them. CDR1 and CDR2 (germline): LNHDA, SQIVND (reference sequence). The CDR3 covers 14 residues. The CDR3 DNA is TGTGCCAGTAGTAAGGGCAGGGCTAACTATGGCTACACCTTC. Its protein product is CASSKGRANYGYTF.

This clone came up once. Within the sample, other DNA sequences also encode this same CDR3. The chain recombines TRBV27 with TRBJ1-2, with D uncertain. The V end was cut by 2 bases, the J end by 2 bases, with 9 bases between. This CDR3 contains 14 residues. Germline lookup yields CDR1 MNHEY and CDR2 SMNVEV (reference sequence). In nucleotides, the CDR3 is TGTGCCAGCAGTTTACGCGGCAGAAACTATGGCTACACCTTC. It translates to CASSLRGRNYGYTF.

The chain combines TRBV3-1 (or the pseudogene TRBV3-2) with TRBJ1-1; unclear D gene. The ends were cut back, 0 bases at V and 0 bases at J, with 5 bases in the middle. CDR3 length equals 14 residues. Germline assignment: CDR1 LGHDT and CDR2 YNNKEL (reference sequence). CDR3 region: CASSQDELNTEAFF. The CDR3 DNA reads TGTGCCAGCAGCCAAGATGAGTTGAACACTGAAGCTTTCTTT.

The CDR3 protein is CAKRQGPGILAKNIQYF. CDR3 DNA: TGCGCCAAAAGGCAGGGGCCGGGGATCTTAGCCAAAAACATTCAGTACTTC. This chain connects TRBV10-1 to TRBJ2-4; a weak D match, TRBD1 (6 bases). CDR1 WNHNN and CDR2 SYGVQD come from the germline V gene (reference sequence). This CDR3 has 17 residues. Between the trimmed V and J ends, which lost 10 bases and 0 bases, there was a span of 22 bases.